The 25 T cell receptor beta chains reported below all come from one sample, sequenced in a study of CD8 T cells in Susac syndrome. Roughly 0.45 to 1 ug RNA was reverse transcribed with random hexamers. TCRdb used MiXCR to reprocess the immunoSEQ multiplex PCR reads, holding one entry per CDR3 protein. The data show about 300,000 distinct CDR3 sequences, 89% seen once. Sequenced material: CD8+ T cells from PBMCs. The receptors were gathered from a human donor with multiple sclerosis.

V usage is TRBV19 and J usage is TRBJ2-5; TRBD2 matches 9 bases. After removal of 3 bases from V and 3 bases from J, the junction contained 2 bases not matched to a gene. Germline V gene sequence: CDR1 LNHDA, CDR2 SQIVND (reference sequence). This CDR3 region has 14 residues. The CDR3 bases are TGTGCCAGTAGTATGACTAGCGGAGAAGAGACCCAGTACTTC. Amino acids: CASSMTSGEETQYF.

The V gene is TRBV6-5, the J gene TRBJ2-5, with D tentatively TRBD1 or TRBD2 (5 bases each). V was shortened by 2 bases and J by 1 base, with 17 bases between the two germline ends. Germline V lookup: CDR1 MNHEY, CDR2 SVGAGI. The CDR3 is 17 residues long. CDR3 region: CASSYGGFGITQETQYF. The CDR3 nucleotides are TGTGCCAGCAGTTACGGGGGTTTCGGGATCACCCAAGAGACCCAGTACTTC.

The chain recombines TRBV24-1 with TRBJ1-5, with 8 bases identical to TRBD1. The CDR3 is made up of 15 amino acids. Germline values: CDR1 KGHDR, CDR2 SFDVKD. V lost 4 bases to trimming and J lost 5 bases; unmatched junction nucleotides: 6. The CDR3 here is CATSDTDRGDQPQHF. CDR3 in DNA: TGTGCCACCAGTGACACCGACAGGGGCGATCAGCCCCAGCATTTT.

The chain employs TRBV5-5 and TRBJ2-7, with D possibly being TRBD1 or TRBD2 (5 bases each). Trimming removed 0 bases from V and 3 bases from J, with 19 bases in between. Germline V gene lookup returns CDR1 SGHKS and CDR2 YYEKEE (reference sequence). This CDR3 contains 17 residues. The CDR3 reads CASSLGQGEGEYYEQYF. The CDR3 DNA follows: TGTGCCAGCAGCTTGGGGCAGGGAGAAGGGGAGTACTACGAGCAGTACTTC.

The gene calls are TRBV11-1 and TRBJ2-3; no definite D call. CDR1 is SGHAT and CDR2 is FQDESV in the germline V gene (reference sequence). There are 18 residues in the CDR3. The germline V and J ends were trimmed by 1 base and 1 base, with 18 bases remaining between them. Here the CDR3 reads CASSLVSGARVGTDTQYF. DNA for the CDR3: TGTGCCAGCAGCTTAGTCAGTGGCGCCCGTGTGGGCACAGATACGCAGTATTTT.

V and J are TRBV7-9 and TRBJ1-2; D perhaps matches TRBD1 (5 bases). The CDR3 has 13 amino acids. Trimming cost V 7 bases and J 4 bases, with 13 bases left between them. Germline CDR1 and CDR2: SEHNR and FQNEAQ (reference sequence). The CDR3 is CASTLGTVYGYTF. For the CDR3, the DNA is TGTGCCAGCACCCTCGGGACGGTCTATGGCTACACCTTC. The variable domain in full, completed from reference TRBV7-9 and TRBJ1-2, reads DTGVSQNPRHKITKRGQNVTFRCDPISEHNRLYWYRQTLGQGPEFLTYFQNEAQLEKSRLLSDRFSAERPKGSFSTLEIQRTEQGDSAMYLCASTLGTVYGYTFGSGTRLTVV.

The V and J genes are TRBV29-1 and TRBJ1-5; D unclear. The germline CDR1 and CDR2 sequences are SQVTM and ANQGSEA. Trimming left V 4 bases short and J 3 bases short, with 16 bases between. The CDR3 consists of 15 residues. The CDR3 coding sequence is TGCAGCGTTGTTTCCCCCGGGGAACCCAATCAGCCCCAGCATTTT. Its translation: CSVVSPGEPNQPQHF.

The chain has TRBV20-1 and TRBJ2-2, with D hard to call. The CDR3 extends over 12 amino acids. Germline V gene sequence: CDR1 DFQATT, CDR2 SNEGSKA (reference sequence). V gave up 3 bases and J gave up 5 bases, with 7 bases separating them. The CDR3 spells CSARAATGELFF. The CDR3 DNA is TGCAGTGCTAGGGCGGCTACCGGGGAGCTGTTTTTT.

The chain has TRBV20-1 and TRBJ2-1; the D call may be TRBD1 or TRBD2 (6 bases each). The CDR3 extends over 13 amino acids. Germline CDR1 and CDR2: DFQATT and SNEGSKA (reference sequence). The V and J ends lost 6 bases and 3 bases respectively, with 12 bases between them. The CDR3 protein is CSAGGGSYNEQFF. The CDR3 region has the DNA TGCAGTGCCGGAGGGGGAAGCTACAATGAGCAGTTCTTC.

The gene calls are TRBV10-3 and TRBJ2-5; D is ambiguous. V was pared by 0 bases and J by 5 bases, with 10 bases between. The CDR3 is 14 amino acids. Looked up from germline, CDR1 is ENHRY and CDR2 is SYGVKD. For the CDR3, the DNA is TGTGCCATCAGTGAGTCGAGAGCTCGGGAGACCCAGTACTTC. Protein sequence: CAISESRARETQYF.

The J gene is TRBJ2-7, the V gene TRBV11-2; 9 positions agree with TRBD1. The CDR3 consists of 15 residues. CDR1 is SGHAT, CDR2 FQNNGV, per germline. With V trimmed by 5 bases and J by 1 base, 6 bases remained unmatched. The CDR3, as DNA: TGTGCCAGCAGCATGCACAGGGGGCAGTCCTACGAGCAGTACTTC. The encoded protein is CASSMHRGQSYEQYF.

This chain's CDR3 is CASSYGAGGTDTQYF. The CDR3 bases are TGTGCCAGCAGCTATGGGGCAGGGGGAACAGATACGCAGTATTTT. V gene TRBV11-2 combines with J gene TRBJ2-3; 7 bases match TRBD1. The V and J ends lost 4 bases and 3 bases, in that order; junction bases with no gene match: 7. Looked up from germline, CDR1 is SGHAT and CDR2 is FQNNGV. The CDR3 covers 15 residues.

The table lists this clonotype with a few counts. V usage is TRBV28 and J usage is TRBJ2-7; the D is unclear. The germline V gene has CDR1 MDHEN and CDR2 SYDVKM. Trimming left V 3 bases short and J 3 bases short, with 3 bases between. There are 11 residues in the CDR3. The CDR3 loop reads CASSFVYEQYF. CDR3 DNA: TGTGCCAGCAGTTTTGTCTACGAGCAGTACTTC.

This clonotype has only one observation. The rearrangement links TRBV29-1 to TRBJ1-1; unclear D gene. V dropped 5 bases and J dropped 4 bases, with 11 bases sitting between them. Germline CDR1 reads SQVTM; CDR2 reads ANQGSEA. This CDR3 region has 12 residues. The DNA for the CDR3 is TGCAGCGTTACCGAGGGTGTCACTGAAGCTTTCTTT. This translates into CSVTEGVTEAFF.

The chain carries TRBV27 and TRBJ2-2; no clear D gene. V lost 3 bases and J lost 5, with 16 bases in between. Germline lookup yields CDR1 MNHEY and CDR2 SMNVEV (reference sequence). This CDR3 contains 16 residues. CDR3 in amino acids: CASSFGWWPFTGELFF. DNA for the CDR3: TGTGCCAGCAGTTTTGGTTGGTGGCCTTTTACCGGGGAGCTGTTTTTT.

The CDR3 loop is CSAGRGSDGTQYF. In DNA, the CDR3 is TGCAGCGCGGGAAGGGGTTCCGATGGGACCCAGTACTTC. The chain combines TRBV29-1 with TRBJ2-5; D may be TRBD1 or TRBD2 (5 bases each). Germline-derived CDR1 and CDR2 are SQVTM and ANQGSEA. V lost 7 bases and J 7 bases, leaving 19 bases between the germline ends. The CDR3 totals 13 residues.

Details on this clonotype: Its ends do not fully match the called genes, so a read error is possible. CDR3: CASSSGQGQGTQYF. Written as DNA, the CDR3 is TGTGCCAGCAGCTCCGGACAGGGCCAAGGGACCCAGTACTTC. This chain joins TRBV7-9 and TRBJ2-5, with 8 bases fitting TRBD1. Per the germline V gene, CDR1 is SEHNR and CDR2 is FQNEAQ (reference sequence). This CDR3 spans 14 amino acids. The full variable domain, rest sourced from reference TRBV7-9 and TRBJ2-5, is DTGVSQNPRHKITKRGQNVTFRCDPISEHNRLYWYRQTLGQGPEFLTYFQNEAQLEKSRLLSDRFSAERPKGSFSTLEIQRTEQGDSAMYLCASSSGQGQGTQYFGPGTRLLVL.

V and J are TRBV29-1 and TRBJ2-7; 7 bases match TRBD2. Trimming at V came to 5 bases and at J to 6 bases, leaving 7 bases not matched to a gene. CDR3 length equals 12 residues. Germline-derived CDR1 and CDR2 are SQVTM and ANQGSEA. Here the CDR3 reads CSVHGEGSEQYF. CDR3 DNA: TGCAGCGTTCATGGGGAGGGCTCCGAGCAGTACTTC.

The J gene is TRBJ2-1, the V gene TRBV9, with 7 nucleotides matching TRBD1. Losses at the gene ends were 4 bases for V and 4 bases for J; bases not matched to a gene: 8. There are 15 residues in the CDR3. Germline V lookup: CDR1 SGDLS, CDR2 YYNGEE. CDR3 bases: TGTGCCAGCAGCCTCGGGACAGCGCTATACAATGAGCAGTTCTTC. Residues: CASSLGTALYNEQFF. Filled out from reference TRBV9 and TRBJ2-1, the complete variable domain reads DSGVTQTPKHLITATGQRVTLRCSPRSGDLSVYWYQQSLDQGLQFLIQYYNGEERAKGNILERFSAQQFPDLHSELNLSSLELGDSALYFCASSLGTALYNEQFFGPGTRLTVL.

This clonotype was counted a single time. This rearrangement joins TRBV6-2 or TRBV6-3 to TRBJ2-1; 7 bases agree with TRBD2. There are 15 residues in the CDR3. V was clipped by 2 bases and J by 6 bases; unmatched bases: 7. Germline V gene sequence: CDR1 MNHEY, CDR2 SVGEGT. CDR3 residues: CASSYPAGVPNEQFF. DNA for the CDR3: TGTGCCAGCAGTTACCCTGCGGGAGTTCCCAATGAGCAGTTCTTC.

This sequence joins TRBV29-1 and TRBJ2-7; 7 positions agree with TRBD2. The germline V gene encodes CDR1 SQVTM and CDR2 ANQGSEA. The CDR3 covers 15 residues. The J segment lost 4 bases and the V segment lost 6 bases, leaving 15 bases of the junction unmatched. In nucleotides, the CDR3 is TGCAGCGTGAGGGGAGGGCCGATGGTGGGTTACGAGCAGTACTTC. Encoded protein: CSVRGGPMVGYEQYF.

This clonotype was found a few times. The V call is TRBV6-1, the J call TRBJ1-6; D may be TRBD1 (6 bases). Between the trimmed V and J ends, which lost 5 bases and 8 bases, there was a span of 13 bases. Germline V gene data show CDR1 as MNHNS and CDR2 as SASEGT. This CDR3 comprises 14 residues. The CDR3 sequence is CASSSQGWDSPLHF. The CDR3 bases are TGTGCCAGCAGTTCACAGGGATGGGATTCACCCCTCCACTTT.

DNA of the CDR3: TGTGCCAGTCTGGAGGGGGTCGATGGCTACACCTTC. It encodes CASLEGVDGYTF. The chain has TRBV6-2 or TRBV6-3 and TRBJ1-2, with a weak D call TRBD1 (6 bases). Germline V gene lookup returns CDR1 MNHEY and CDR2 SVGEGT. The CDR3 runs to 12 residues. The V gene lost 9 bases and the J gene lost 6 bases, with 14 bases spanning the gap.

The V call is TRBV9, the J call TRBJ2-1; D may be TRBD1 (6 bases). V was trimmed by 0 bases and J by 6 bases, leaving 19 bases between them. CDR1 and CDR2 from the germline V gene are SGDLS and YYNGEE. The CDR3 contains 17 residues. The CDR3 sequence is CASSVDSSGAGSNEQFF. CDR3 nucleotide sequence: TGTGCCAGCAGCGTAGACAGCTCAGGGGCCGGTTCCAATGAGCAGTTCTTC.

V usage is TRBV6-4 and J usage is TRBJ2-7; the match to TRBD2 covers 11 bases. Looked up from germline, CDR1 is MRHNA and CDR2 is SNTAGT. CDR3 length: 16 residues. V was clipped by 9 bases and J by 0 bases; unmatched bases: 10. CDR3 bases: TGTGCCAGTGACTCTAGCGGGAGGCTTAGCTCCTACGAGCAGTACTTC. It encodes CASDSSGRLSSYEQYF.